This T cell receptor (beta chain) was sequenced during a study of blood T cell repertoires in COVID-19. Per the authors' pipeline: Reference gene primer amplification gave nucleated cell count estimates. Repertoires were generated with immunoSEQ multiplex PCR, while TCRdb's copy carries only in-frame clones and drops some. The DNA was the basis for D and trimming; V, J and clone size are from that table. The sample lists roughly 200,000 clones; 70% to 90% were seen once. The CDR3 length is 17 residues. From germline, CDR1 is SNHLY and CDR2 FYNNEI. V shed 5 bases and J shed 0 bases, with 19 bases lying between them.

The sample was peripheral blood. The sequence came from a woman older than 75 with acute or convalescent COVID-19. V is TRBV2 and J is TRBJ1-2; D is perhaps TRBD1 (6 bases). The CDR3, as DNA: TGTGCCAGCAGTCGCCGGGACAAGGAGATAGCTAACTATGGCTACACCTTC. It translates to CASSRRDKEIANYGYTF.